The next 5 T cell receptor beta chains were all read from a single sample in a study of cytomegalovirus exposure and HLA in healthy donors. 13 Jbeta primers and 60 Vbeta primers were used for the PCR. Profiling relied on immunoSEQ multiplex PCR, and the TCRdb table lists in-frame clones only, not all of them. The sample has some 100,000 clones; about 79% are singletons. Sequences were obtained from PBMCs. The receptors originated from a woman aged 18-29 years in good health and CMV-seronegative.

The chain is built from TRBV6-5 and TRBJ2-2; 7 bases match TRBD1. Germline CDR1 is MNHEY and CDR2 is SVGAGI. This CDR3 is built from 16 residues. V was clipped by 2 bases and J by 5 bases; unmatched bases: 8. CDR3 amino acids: CASSYETGATTGELFF. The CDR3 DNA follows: TGTGCCAGCAGTTACGAAACAGGGGCGACGACCGGGGAGCTGTTTTTT.

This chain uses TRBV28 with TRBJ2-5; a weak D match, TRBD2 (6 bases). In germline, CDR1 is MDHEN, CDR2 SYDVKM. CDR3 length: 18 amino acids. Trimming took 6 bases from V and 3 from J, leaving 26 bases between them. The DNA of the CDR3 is TGTGCCAGCAGACTTCGGAACTTACGGGAGCCTGCAAAAGAGACCCAGTACTTC. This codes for CASRLRNLREPAKETQYF.

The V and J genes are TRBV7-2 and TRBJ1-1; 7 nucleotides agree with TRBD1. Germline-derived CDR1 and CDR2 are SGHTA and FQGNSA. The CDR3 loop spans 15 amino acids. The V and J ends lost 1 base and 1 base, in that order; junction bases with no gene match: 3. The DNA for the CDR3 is TGTGCCAGCAGCTTAGGGGACAGAAGGAACACTGAAGCTTTCTTT. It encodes CASSLGDRRNTEAFF. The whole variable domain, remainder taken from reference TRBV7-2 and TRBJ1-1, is GAGVSQSPSNKVTEKGKDVELRCDPISGHTALYWYRQSLGQGLEFLIYFQGNSAPDKSGLPSDRFSAERTGGSVSTLTIQRTQQEDSAVYLCASSLGDRRNTEAFFGQGTRLTVV.

The CDR3 is CSVEQRSGQGFGYTF. The CDR3 DNA follows: TGCAGCGTTGAACAAAGGTCGGGACAGGGGTTTGGCTACACCTTC. The chain is built from TRBV29-1 and TRBJ1-2; 10 positions agree with TRBD1. Trimming removed 2 bases from V and 7 bases from J; junction bases left unmatched: 10. CDR3 length: 15 residues. From germline, CDR1 is SQVTM and CDR2 ANQGSEA.

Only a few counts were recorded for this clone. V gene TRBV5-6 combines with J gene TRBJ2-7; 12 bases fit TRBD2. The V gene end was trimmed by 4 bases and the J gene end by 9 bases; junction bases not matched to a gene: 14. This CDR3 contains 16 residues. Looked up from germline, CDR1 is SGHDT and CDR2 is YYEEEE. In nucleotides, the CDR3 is TGTGCCAGCAGCCCTTTTAGACTAGCGGGAGATAGGGGGCAGTACTTC. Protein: CASSPFRLAGDRGQYF.